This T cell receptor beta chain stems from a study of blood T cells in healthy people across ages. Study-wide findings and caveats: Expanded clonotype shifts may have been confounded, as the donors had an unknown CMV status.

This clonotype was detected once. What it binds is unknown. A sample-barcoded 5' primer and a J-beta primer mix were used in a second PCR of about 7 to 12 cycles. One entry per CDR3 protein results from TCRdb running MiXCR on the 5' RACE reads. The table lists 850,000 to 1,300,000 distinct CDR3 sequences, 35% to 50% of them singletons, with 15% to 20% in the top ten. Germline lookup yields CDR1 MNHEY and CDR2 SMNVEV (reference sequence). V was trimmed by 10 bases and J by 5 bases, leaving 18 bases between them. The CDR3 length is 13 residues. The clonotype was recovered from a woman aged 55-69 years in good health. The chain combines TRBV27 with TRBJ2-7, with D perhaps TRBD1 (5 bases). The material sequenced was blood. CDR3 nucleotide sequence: TGTGCCACCCGACAGTGGGCTGGCAACGAGCAGTACTTC. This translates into CATRQWAGNEQYF.